The 31 T cell receptor beta chains listed next were all sequenced from one sample in a study of T cell repertoires in cytomegalovirus infection (dated by TCRdb to about 2019). The treatment or condition tag for this specimen amounts to: in vitro stimulation with specific CMV peptide epitopes to enrich CMV-specific T cells. Sequencing was performed on an Illumina HiSeq 1500. TCRdb reprocessed the public reads (quality trimming at Q25 with fastp, clone calling with MiXCR) and kept in-frame beta chains. For every CDR3 protein sequence, its rows merge into one entry that carries the most common genes and DNA. The sample yields 55,000 to 85,000 distinct CDR3 sequences; 20% to 25% were counted once. The biggest ten clones account for approximately 61% of the sample. These receptors are not linked to any known antigen. This specimen consisted of CD8+ T cells from cultured PBMCs, obtained from culture after CMV antigen stimulation. All receptors come from a human donor in good health (CMV status not recorded). Some clones in this sample may be carry-over from other donors' samples.

This sequence joins TRBV6-2 or TRBV6-3 and TRBJ2-7, with 10 bases matching TRBD2. Germline values: CDR1 MNHEY, CDR2 SVGEGT. The CDR3 runs to 16 residues. The J segment lost 2 bases and the V segment lost 8 bases, leaving 12 bases of the junction unmatched. The CDR3 sequence is CASSLLPGLAPYEQYF. The CDR3 DNA reads TGTGCCAGCTCCCTCCTCCCGGGACTAGCGCCCTACGAGCAGTACTTC.

V usage is TRBV7-6 and J usage is TRBJ2-1; TRBD1 might be the D (6 bases). V lost 4 bases and J 4 bases, leaving 20 bases between the germline ends. CDR3 size: 17 residues. CDR1 is SGHVS, CDR2 FNYEAQ, per germline. CDR3 coding DNA: TGTGCCAGCAGCTGGAAGGGCAGGGGCGTGGGATACAATGAGCAGTTCTTC. Translating gives CASSWKGRGVGYNEQFF.

The chain is built from TRBV7-6 and TRBJ1-4; D remains ambiguous. Germline V gene data show CDR1 as SGHVS and CDR2 as FNYEAQ. The CDR3 consists of 13 residues. Trimming shortened V by 5 bases and J by 5 bases, and 9 bases separated the two germline ends. Here the CDR3 reads CASSGTPNEKLFF. The CDR3 coding sequence is TGTGCCAGCAGCGGTACTCCAAATGAAAAACTGTTTTTT.

This clonotype was seen more than once but under ten times. The chain recombines TRBV7-9 with TRBJ1-1; the D gene is possibly TRBD1 (5 bases). The V end lost 1 base, the J end lost 4 bases, and 10 bases lay between the germline ends. Germline CDR1 and CDR2: SEHNR and FQNEAQ (reference sequence). CDR3 size: 14 residues. The CDR3 region is CASSLGVGGTEAFF. The CDR3 region has the DNA TGTGCCAGCAGCTTAGGTGTGGGGGGCACTGAAGCTTTCTTT.

The chain couples TRBV7-9 to TRBJ2-7, with D unclear. CDR1 and CDR2 (germline): SEHNR, FQNEAQ (reference sequence). Trimming removed 5 bases at V and 7 bases at J, with 12 bases between. The CDR3 runs to 12 residues. CDR3 amino acids: CASSQSVGEQYF. The CDR3 DNA reads as TGTGCCAGCAGCCAGAGTGTCGGAGAGCAGTACTTC.

This clonotype was counted a few times. The rearrangement joins TRBV6-1 to TRBJ1-1; the D is unclear. The CDR3 sequence is 15 residues long. The germline gives CDR1 MNHNS, CDR2 SASEGT. Trimming pared 1 base from V and 0 bases from J, leaving 9 bases between. This chain's CDR3 is CASSEEQSLNTEAFF. DNA of the CDR3: TGTGCCAGCAGTGAAGAACAGAGCCTGAACACTGAAGCTTTCTTT.

The chain combines TRBV15 with TRBJ1-1, with 10 bases that match TRBD1. CDR1 is LNHNV, CDR2 YYDKDF, per germline (reference sequence). The CDR3 consists of 14 residues. Trimming took 6 bases from V and 8 from J; bases not matched to a gene: 9. The chain's CDR3 is CATRRQGARFEAFF. CDR3 DNA sequence: TGTGCCACCAGGCGACAGGGGGCTAGATTCGAAGCTTTCTTT.

This rearrangement joins TRBV7-2 to TRBJ2-1; D could derive from TRBD1 or TRBD2 (5 bases each). CDR3 length: 14 residues. CDR1 SGHTA and CDR2 FQGNSA come from the germline V gene. Trimming cost V 0 bases and J 6 bases, with 9 bases left between them. The CDR3 loop is CASSLASGANEQFF. For the CDR3, the DNA is TGTGCCAGCAGCTTAGCGTCCGGGGCCAATGAGCAGTTCTTC.

The rearrangement joins TRBV6-2 or TRBV6-3 to TRBJ2-7, with D possibly being TRBD2 (6 bases). The germline CDR1 and CDR2 sequences are MNHEY and SVGEGT. Trimming stripped 6 bases from V and 4 bases from J, with 13 bases between. CDR3 size: 13 residues. The CDR3 sequence: CASSDPGEYEQYF. In nucleotides, the CDR3 is TGTGCCAGCAGCGATCCGGGGGAGTACGAGCAGTACTTC.

The chain carries TRBV27 and TRBJ1-1; maybe TRBD1 (5 bases). Germline V lookup: CDR1 MNHEY, CDR2 SMNVEV (reference sequence). The CDR3 is 17 amino acids. V lost 6 bases to trimming and J lost 1 base, with 21 bases between them. In DNA form, the CDR3 reads TGTGCCAGCAGCAGGCTCGGTGCCCCGGGGGGGAACACTGAAGCTTTCTTT. Its translation is CASSRLGAPGGNTEAFF.

This clonotype was seen a handful of times. The chain joins TRBV7-9 to TRBJ2-1, with D perhaps given as TRBD1 or TRBD2 (5 bases each). V was shortened by 5 bases and J by 0 bases, with 11 bases between the two germline ends. The CDR3 runs 15 residues. Germline CDR1 is SEHNR and CDR2 is FQNEAQ (reference sequence). CDR3 protein: CASSPSGLSYNEQFF. In nucleotides, the CDR3 is TGTGCCAGCAGCCCTTCGGGGCTCTCCTACAATGAGCAGTTCTTC.

Relative to its sample, this clonotype is medium-sized (0.01 to 0.1%). This CDR3 is CASSLDNSPLHF. The CDR3 nucleotides read TGTGCCAGCAGCTTAGATAATTCACCCCTCCACTTT. The V gene is TRBV7-6, the J gene TRBJ1-6; D not certain. CDR3 length equals 12 residues. CDR1 SGHVS and CDR2 FNYEAQ come from the germline V gene. The V end was cut by 1 base, the J end by 5 bases, with 0 bases between.

A remark on this clonotype: Relative to the germline gene, one junction end is altered; a read error may explain this. The V and J genes are TRBV7-9 and TRBJ2-1; 7 positions match TRBD2. The CDR3 extends over 9 amino acids. Germline CDR1 is SEHNR and CDR2 is FQNEAQ (reference sequence). CDR3 in amino acids: CLMGGEQFF. The CDR3 region has the DNA TGCTTGATGGGGGGGGAGCAGTTCTTC.

The CDR3 sequence: CASSPDERSYNEQFF. DNA for the CDR3: TGTGCCAGCAGCCCCGACGAGCGCTCCTACAATGAGCAGTTCTTC. The genes are TRBV6-2 or TRBV6-3 and TRBJ2-1, with unresolved D. Germline V gene sequence: CDR1 MNHEY, CDR2 SVGEGT. V lost 6 bases and J 0 bases, leaving 12 bases between the germline ends. This CDR3 contains 15 residues.

CDR3 sequence (DNA): TGTGCCAGCAGCTTGATACTAGCGGAAGGCCCAAGCTCCTACAATGAGCAGTTCTTC. This encodes CASSLILAEGPSSYNEQFF. The chain links TRBV7-2 to TRBJ2-1; 8 bases align to TRBD2. Per germline, CDR1 SGHTA and CDR2 FQGNSA. Trimming at V came to 3 bases and at J to 0 bases, leaving 13 bases not matched to a gene. The CDR3 is 19 amino acids.

This chain connects TRBV4-3 to TRBJ2-5; maybe TRBD2 (6 bases). This CDR3 has 14 amino acids. Germline-derived CDR1 and CDR2 are LGHNA and YSLEER. V lost 6 bases and J 4 bases, leaving 15 bases between the germline ends. The chain's CDR3 is CASSASVTAETQYF. Written as DNA, the CDR3 is TGCGCCAGCAGTGCTAGCGTAACGGCAGAGACCCAGTACTTC.

This clonotype was picked up a small number of times. The V call is TRBV6-2 or TRBV6-3, the J call TRBJ1-6, with 10 positions matching TRBD1. The CDR3 spans 16 residues. CDR1 and CDR2 (germline): MNHEY, SVGEGT. J was trimmed by 6 bases and V by 6 bases; bases with no gene match: 8. The CDR3 DNA reads TGTGCCAGCAGCCACAGCGGGACAGGGGTTAATTCACCCCTCCACTTT. Translated: CASSHSGTGVNSPLHF.

This chain connects TRBV7-8 to TRBJ2-7, with a weak D call TRBD1 (5 bases). The CDR3 has 13 residues. Germline V gene sequence: CDR1 SGHVS, CDR2 FQNEAQ. Trimming took 7 bases from V and 0 from J, leaving 10 bases between them. The CDR3 DNA reads as TGTGCCAGCATATCGGACATCTCCTACGAGCAGTACTTC. Its protein is CASISDISYEQYF.

The V call is TRBV20-1, the J call TRBJ2-7; 9 nucleotides line up with TRBD1. Losses at the gene ends were 2 bases for V and 7 bases for J; bases not matched to a gene: 9. Germline CDR1 is DFQATT and CDR2 is SNEGSKA (reference sequence). This CDR3 comprises 14 residues. The CDR3 DNA follows: TGCAGTGCTAGACCTAGGGACAGGGAAGCGGAGCAGTACTTC. Encoded protein: CSARPRDREAEQYF.

This clonotype has a handful of counts. The J gene is TRBJ2-1, the V gene TRBV7-2, with D perhaps matching TRBD2 (7 bases). Between the trimmed V and J ends, which lost 4 bases and 5 bases, there was a span of 15 bases. This CDR3 contains 15 residues. Germline CDR1 reads SGHTA; CDR2 reads FQGNSA. For the CDR3, the DNA is TGTGCCAGCAGCTCCCTGCGGGGGCCGGACAATGAGCAGTTCTTC. Protein product: CASSSLRGPDNEQFF. Variable domain in full (rest from reference TRBV7-2 and TRBJ2-1): GAGVSQSPSNKVTEKGKDVELRCDPISGHTALYWYRQSLGQGLEFLIYFQGNSAPDKSGLPSDRFSAERTGGSVSTLTIQRTQQEDSAVYLCASSSLRGPDNEQFFGPGTRLTVL.

V is TRBV6-1 and J is TRBJ1-1; perhaps TRBD1 as D (5 bases). Between the trimmed V and J ends, which lost 2 bases and 0 bases, there was a span of 10 bases. Germline V gene sequence: CDR1 MNHNS, CDR2 SASEGT. The CDR3 sequence is 15 residues long. CDR3 coding DNA: TGTGCCAGCAGTGAAATCGAGGGGATGAACACTGAAGCTTTCTTT. Translation gives CASSEIEGMNTEAFF.

This clonotype was counted a few times. The chain uses TRBV6-6 and TRBJ2-2, with D perhaps matching TRBD2 (6 bases). Per germline, CDR1 MNHNY and CDR2 SVGAGI (reference sequence). The CDR3 loop spans 16 amino acids. Trimming took off 8 bases at V and 0 bases at J, with 16 bases between the two ends. CDR3 DNA sequence: TGTGCCAGCGTAGGGGTGGGGGGACCGAACACCGGGGAGCTGTTTTTT. It specifies CASVGVGGPNTGELFF.

The V call is TRBV12-3 or TRBV12-4, the J call TRBJ2-4, with unresolved D. The length of the CDR3 is 15 residues. Trimming left V 5 bases short and J 3 bases short, with 14 bases between. CDR3 region: CASSPKTGRKNIQYF. CDR3 nucleotide sequence: TGTGCCAGCAGTCCAAAGACCGGCCGCAAAAACATTCAGTACTTC.

This chain joins TRBV7-9 and TRBJ1-1, with D uncertain. Germline lookup yields CDR1 SEHNR and CDR2 FQNEAQ (reference sequence). The CDR3 covers 15 residues. V was clipped by 5 bases and J by 4 bases, with 17 bases between them. The CDR3 DNA reads as TGTGCCAGCAGCGGACGGCGCCCTGCGGGCACTGAAGCTTTCTTT. Its translation: CASSGRRPAGTEAFF. Full variable domain (remainder filled in from reference TRBV7-9 and TRBJ1-1): DTGVSQNPRHKITKRGQNVTFRCDPISEHNRLYWYRQTLGQGPEFLTYFQNEAQLEKSRLLSDRFSAERPKGSFSTLEIQRTEQGDSAMYLCASSGRRPAGTEAFFGQGTRLTVV.

This chain connects TRBV7-8 to TRBJ1-2; D is possibly TRBD1 (5 bases). V lost 4 bases, J lost 2 bases, and 8 bases lay in between. The CDR3 length is 13 residues. Germline lookup yields CDR1 SGHVS and CDR2 FQNEAQ. The CDR3 loop reads CASSSDTNYGYTF. CDR3 in DNA: TGTGCCAGCAGCTCGGACACGAACTATGGCTACACCTTC.

The CDR3 DNA is TGTGCCAGCAGCCTTAGGACAGGGGTTAACACTGAAGCTTTCTTT. Amino acid sequence: CASSLRTGVNTEAFF. The J gene is TRBJ1-1, the V gene TRBV7-2; 9 bases agree with TRBD1. The CDR3 covers 15 residues. CDR1 is SGHTA, CDR2 FQGNSA, per germline. V lost 5 bases and J lost 2; bases outside the gene matches: 6.

This clonotype was seen a few times. This chain connects TRBV7-3 to TRBJ2-1, with TRBD2 as a possible D gene (5 bases). The V gene's germline CDR1 is SGHTA and CDR2 FQGTGA. The CDR3 covers 17 residues. The ends were cut back, 2 bases at V and 8 bases at J, with 22 bases in the middle. CDR3 in DNA: TGTGCCAGCAGCTTAGGAGCCGGGATCCTCTATGGGCATGAGCAGTTCTTC. Translation gives CASSLGAGILYGHEQFF. The complete variable domain, with remaining parts taken from reference TRBV7-3 and TRBJ2-1, reads GAGVSQTPSNKVTEKGKYVELRCDPISGHTALYWYRQSLGQGPEFLIYFQGTGAADDSGLPNDRFFAVRPEGSVSTLKIQRTERGDSAVYLCASSLGAGILYGHEQFFGPGTRLTVL.

V gene TRBV7-2 combines with J gene TRBJ1-1; TRBD1 matches at 8 bases. CDR1 is SGHTA, CDR2 FQGNSA, per germline. The CDR3 covers 14 residues. J lost 5 bases, V lost 4 bases, and 6 bases had no gene match. The CDR3 is CASSYDRGGTEAFF. The DNA of the CDR3 is TGTGCCAGCAGCTATGACAGGGGTGGAACTGAAGCTTTCTTT.

This chain connects TRBV2 to TRBJ2-7; D possibly corresponds to TRBD1 (6 bases). The V gene lost 7 bases and the J gene lost 3 bases, with 10 bases spanning the gap. Germline V gene data show CDR1 as SNHLY and CDR2 as FYNNEI. The CDR3 is made up of 12 amino acids. Written as DNA, the CDR3 is TGTGCCAGCACTGGGACAAGCTACGAGCAGTACTTC. It specifies CASTGTSYEQYF.

This clonotype was counted between two and nine times. The V gene is TRBV6-6, the J gene TRBJ1-2; tentatively, D is TRBD1 (6 bases). Germline V CDR1 and CDR2: MNHNY, SVGAGI (reference sequence). The CDR3 is 13 residues long. V lost 8 bases and J 8 bases, leaving 18 bases between the germline ends. The CDR3 sequence: CASFGGALWGYTF. In nucleotides, the CDR3 is TGTGCCAGCTTCGGGGGGGCGCTTTGGGGCTACACCTTC.

CDR3 in amino acids: CASSLGTGVSEQYF. The CDR3 bases are TGTGCCAGCAGCTTAGGGACAGGCGTTTCAGAGCAGTACTTC. The chain employs TRBV7-2 and TRBJ2-7; 7 bases match TRBD1. CDR1 and CDR2 from the germline V gene are SGHTA and FQGNSA. This CDR3 has 14 residues. V gave up 1 base and J gave up 7 bases; unmatched junction bases: 7.